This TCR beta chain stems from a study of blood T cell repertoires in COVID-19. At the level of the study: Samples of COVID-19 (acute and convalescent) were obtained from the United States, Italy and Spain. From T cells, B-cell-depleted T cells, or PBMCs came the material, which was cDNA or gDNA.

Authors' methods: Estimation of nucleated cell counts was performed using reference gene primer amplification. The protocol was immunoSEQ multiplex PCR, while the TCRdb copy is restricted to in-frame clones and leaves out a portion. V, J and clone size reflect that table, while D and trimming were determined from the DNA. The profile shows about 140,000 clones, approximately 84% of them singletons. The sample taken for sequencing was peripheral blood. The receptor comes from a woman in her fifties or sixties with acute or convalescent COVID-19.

This CDR3 reads CASSHRFSPATNEKLFF. Written as DNA, the CDR3 is TGCGCCAGCAGCCATCGGTTCTCACCTGCAACTAATGAAAAACTGTTTTTT. The chain carries TRBV4-3 and TRBJ1-4; D gene ambiguous. V was trimmed by 3 bases and J by 0 bases, leaving 14 bases between them. Per germline, CDR1 LGHNA and CDR2 YSLEER. The CDR3 spans 17 residues.